The 24 T cell receptor beta chains below all came from one sample that was sequenced in a study of control samples from healthy donors and cancer patients. Repertoires were generated with immunoSEQ multiplex PCR, while TCRdb's copy carries only in-frame clones and drops some. The table includes more than 80,000 clones, more than 80% detected once. Specimen: blood. These receptor sequences come from a man younger than 30 in good health.

The chain links TRBV5-8 to TRBJ1-4, with unresolved D. CDR1 SGHTS and CDR2 YDEGEE come from the germline V gene. The CDR3 runs to 12 residues. The V gene lost 1 base and the J gene lost 8 bases, with 6 bases spanning the gap. The CDR3 bases are TGTGCCAGCAGCTTGCGGCGGGAAAAACTGTTTTTT. It translates to CASSLRREKLFF.

The chain uses TRBV14 and TRBJ1-3; D gene unclear. Trimming cost V 1 base and J 1 base, with 11 bases left between them. Germline CDR1 is SGHDN and CDR2 is FVKESK. This CDR3 comprises 16 residues. The CDR3 loop is CASSQVRLPSGNTIYF. As DNA, the CDR3 is TGTGCCAGCAGCCAAGTCAGGCTACCTTCTGGAAACACCATATATTTT.

This clone was detected once. The V gene is TRBV7-8, the J gene TRBJ2-7, with D maybe TRBD2 (7 bases). This CDR3 is built from 18 residues. Trimming removed 4 bases at V and 2 bases at J, with 24 bases between. The germline gives CDR1 SGHVS, CDR2 FQNEAQ. CDR3 nucleotides: TGTGCCAGCAGCTCCCGGGGAGGGGGACAAATCCTAACCTACGAGCAGTACTTC. Translated: CASSSRGGGQILTYEQYF.

This chain connects TRBV5-1 to TRBJ1-3, with D unresolved. The V gene's germline CDR1 is SGHRS and CDR2 YFSETQ. This CDR3 comprises 15 residues. Trimming took 1 base from V and 0 from J, leaving 8 bases between them. CDR3 bases: TGCGCCAGCAGCTTGCGCGGTCTCTCTGGAAACACCATATATTTT. This sequence encodes CASSLRGLSGNTIYF.

This clone showed up just once. The chain combines TRBV27 with TRBJ2-2; 7 bases match TRBD2. Germline V gene lookup returns CDR1 MNHEY and CDR2 SMNVEV (reference sequence). V shed 5 bases, J shed 2 bases, and the junction held 8 bases outside the gene matches. The length of the CDR3 is 16 residues. In DNA form, the CDR3 reads TGTGCCAGCAGTGGAGTGGGACTAACTAACACCGGGGAGCTGTTTTTT. Protein: CASSGVGLTNTGELFF.

This clone was detected only once. V usage is TRBV6-5 and J usage is TRBJ1-3; TRBD1 is a possible D gene (6 bases). Germline-derived CDR1 and CDR2 are MNHEY and SVGAGI. CDR3 size: 14 residues. The V and J ends lost 6 bases and 4 bases respectively, with 13 bases between them. The CDR3 DNA reads TGTGCCAGCAGGGACAGCTTCTTCGGAAACACCATATATTTT. It yields the protein CASRDSFFGNTIYF.

The CDR3 here is CASGGRLYGYTF. CDR3 bases: TGTGCCAGCGGTGGACGGCTCTATGGCTACACCTTC. The J gene is TRBJ1-2, the V gene TRBV27; unclear D gene. V lost 8 bases, J lost 4 bases, and 11 bases lay in between. The CDR3 covers 12 residues. Per the germline V gene, CDR1 is MNHEY and CDR2 is SMNVEV (reference sequence).

The genes are TRBV6-5 and TRBJ1-4, with D maybe TRBD1 (5 bases). Between the trimmed V and J ends, which lost 5 bases and 5 bases, there was a span of 12 bases. Looked up from germline, CDR1 is MNHEY and CDR2 is SVGAGI. The CDR3 consists of 14 residues. Here the CDR3 DNA reads TGTGCCAGCAGTCAGGGAAGTAAGAATGAAAAACTGTTTTTT. This translates into CASSQGSKNEKLFF.

This chain links TRBV15 with TRBJ2-7; D perhaps matches TRBD1 (6 bases). Looked up from germline, CDR1 is LNHNV and CDR2 is YYDKDF (reference sequence). V was clipped by 6 bases and J by 2 bases, with 11 bases between them. The CDR3 is made up of 13 amino acids. CDR3 loop: CATSPQGPYEQYF. In DNA, the CDR3 is TGTGCCACCAGTCCTCAGGGGCCCTACGAGCAGTACTTC.

The J gene is TRBJ1-2, the V gene TRBV14; TRBD1 matches 8 bases. CDR3 length equals 13 residues. Unmatched junction bases numbered 2, after V lost 8 bases and J lost 0 bases. Germline V lookup: CDR1 SGHDN, CDR2 FVKESK. The CDR3, as DNA: TGTGCCAGCTGGACAGGGTCTAACTATGGCTACACCTTC. Its translation: CASWTGSNYGYTF.

The chain uses TRBV6-5 and TRBJ2-5; TRBD2 matches 7 bases. The germline CDR1 and CDR2 sequences are MNHEY and SVGAGI. J gave up 5 bases and V 8 bases, and 11 bases lay outside the gene matches. The CDR3 is 14 residues long. CDR3 coding DNA: TGTGCCAGCTTCTTGTCGGCGGGAGAGGAGACCCAGTACTTC. It yields the protein CASFLSAGEETQYF.

This chain uses TRBV9 with TRBJ2-1, with 8 bases aligning to TRBD1. The CDR3 length is 15 residues. CDR1 and CDR2 (germline): SGDLS, YYNGEE. After removal of 0 bases from V and 5 bases from J, the junction contained 4 bases not matched to a gene. As DNA, the CDR3 is TGTGCCAGCAGCGTAGGAAACAGGGGGGACAATGAGCAGTTCTTC. Its translation: CASSVGNRGDNEQFF.

The chain combines TRBV11-2 with TRBJ1-1; D gene uncertain. The length of the CDR3 is 12 residues. V lost 2 bases and J 2 bases, leaving 3 bases between the germline ends. Germline CDR1 reads SGHAT; CDR2 reads FQNNGV. Here the CDR3 DNA reads TGTGCCAGCAGCTTAAGCAACACTGAAGCTTTCTTT. This gives the protein CASSLSNTEAFF. The whole variable domain, filled in from reference TRBV11-2 and TRBJ1-1, reads EAGVAQSPRYKIIEKRQSVAFWCNPISGHATLYWYQQILGQGPKLLIQFQNNGVVDDSQLPKDRFSAERLKGVDSTLKIQPAKLEDSAVYLCASSLSNTEAFFGQGTRLTVV.

The chain carries TRBV10-3 and TRBJ2-7; 9 nucleotides match TRBD1. This CDR3 is built from 13 residues. Germline CDR1 reads ENHRY; CDR2 reads SYGVKD. V lost 7 bases and J lost 4; bases outside the gene matches: 5. As DNA, the CDR3 is TGTGCCATCAACTCGGACAGGGGTTACGAGCAGTACTTC. As protein: CAINSDRGYEQYF.

The chain joins TRBV7-6 to TRBJ1-4; D perhaps matches TRBD1 (5 bases). Looked up from germline, CDR1 is SGHVS and CDR2 is FNYEAQ. Trimming shortened V by 5 bases and J by 4 bases, and 20 bases separated the two germline ends. The CDR3 length is 17 residues. The CDR3 reads CASSRRVVEGVNEKLFF. The CDR3 DNA reads TGTGCCAGCAGCCGCCGCGTAGTAGAAGGGGTTAATGAAAAACTGTTTTTT.

The J gene is TRBJ1-2, the V gene TRBV6-5; D not resolved. The V end lost 0 bases, the J end lost 5 bases, and 13 bases lay between the germline ends. This CDR3 contains 15 residues. The germline V gene encodes CDR1 MNHEY and CDR2 SVGAGI. CDR3 loop: CASSYSKQRMYGYTF. CDR3 nucleotides: TGTGCCAGCAGTTACTCGAAACAGCGTATGTATGGCTACACCTTC.

The chain couples TRBV12-2 to TRBJ2-1; no DNA check was done on the table's D call, TRBD1. TRBV12-2 is flagged as a pseudogene. The CDR3 is 16 residues long. The CDR3 nucleotides read TGTGCAAGTCGCTTACCCAGGACAGGGGGCTTGGATGAGCAGTTCTTC. This encodes CASRLPRTGGLDEQFF.

The V and J genes are TRBV5-4 and TRBJ2-5; D perhaps matches TRBD1 (5 bases). V was shortened by 4 bases and J by 1 base, with 14 bases between the two germline ends. CDR3 length: 15 amino acids. The V gene's germline CDR1 is SGHNT and CDR2 YYREEE (reference sequence). CDR3 DNA: TGTGCCAGCAGCAGTCCGCAGGGTATCCAAGAGACCCAGTACTTC. Residues: CASSSPQGIQETQYF.

The chain couples TRBV14 to TRBJ2-2; TRBD2 matches 10 bases. J lost 1 base, V lost 4 bases, and 12 bases had no gene match. CDR1 SGHDN and CDR2 FVKESK come from the germline V gene. The CDR3 length is 19 residues. The CDR3 region has the DNA TGTGCCAGCAGCCCCTCCTCCCTTAGCGGGAGGTTGAACACCGGGGAGCTGTTTTTT. Protein: CASSPSSLSGRLNTGELFF.

This chain connects TRBV9 to TRBJ2-2, with 14 bases that match TRBD2. The germline V gene has CDR1 SGDLS and CDR2 YYNGEE. V shed 5 bases, J shed 6 bases, and the junction held 15 bases outside the gene matches. This CDR3 has 19 residues. In DNA form, the CDR3 reads TGTGCCAGCAGTGATTCGACTAGCGGGAGGGCTGGGGGCGCCGGGGAGCTGTTTTTT. Translated, it gives CASSDSTSGRAGGAGELFF.

The chain has TRBV7-9 and TRBJ2-7; tentatively, D is TRBD1 (5 bases). The CDR3 has 12 residues. CDR1 is SEHNR and CDR2 is FQNEAQ in the germline V gene (reference sequence). Deletions cut 5 bases from V and 6 bases from J, with 11 bases between. CDR3 nucleotides: TGTGCCAGCAGCCACCCCCAGGGCGAGCAGTACTTC. Its protein is CASSHPQGEQYF.

This clone was counted once. The chain joins TRBV19 to TRBJ2-3, with TRBD2 matching over 12 bases. Germline CDR1 reads LNHDA; CDR2 reads SQIVND (reference sequence). With 7 bases clipped from V and 4 bases from J, the junction kept 9 bases outside the gene matches. This CDR3 comprises 16 residues. The CDR3 DNA sequence: TGTGCCAGTACCAAACTAGCGGGAGGAGGGCCAGATACGCAGTATTTT. Protein sequence: CASTKLAGGGPDTQYF.

The V and J genes are TRBV30 and TRBJ2-1; tentatively, D is TRBD1 or TRBD2 (5 bases each). CDR3 size: 14 residues. Germline V gene sequence: CDR1 GTSNPN, CDR2 SVGIG (reference sequence). V was shortened by 2 bases and J by 7 bases, with 15 bases between the two germline ends. The CDR3 nucleotides are TGTGCCTGGAGTCAACCGGGGCTTAAGAATGAGCAGTTCTTC. Amino acid sequence: CAWSQPGLKNEQFF. Based on the CDR3 plus reference TRBV30 and TRBJ2-1, the full variable domain is SQTIHQWPATLVQPVGSPLSLECTVEGTSNPNLYWYRQAAGRGLQLLFYSVGIGQISSEVPQNLSASRPQDRQFILSSKKLLLSDSGFYLCAWSQPGLKNEQFFGPGTRLTVL.

This sequence joins TRBV20-1 and TRBJ1-1, with D hard to call. Trimming stripped 5 bases from V and 3 bases from J, with 7 bases between. The CDR3 consists of 11 residues. The germline gives CDR1 DFQATT, CDR2 SNEGSKA (reference sequence). The CDR3: CSAVKDTEAFF. CDR3 nucleotide sequence: TGCAGTGCTGTCAAAGACACTGAAGCTTTCTTT.